This T cell receptor (beta chain) was sequenced during a study of T cell repertoires in cytomegalovirus infection. Turning to the study itself: Signatures in public TCR beta sequences pointed to both CMV infection and matching HLA type.

Germline values: CDR1 SGHVS, CDR2 FQNEAQ. The CDR3 sequence is 15 residues long. V was clipped by 3 bases and J by 3 bases; unmatched bases: 6. At least ten counts were recorded for this clonotype. Its antigen is undetermined. Study-wide points: Individuals carrying CMV plus the relevant HLA were identified by cumulative frequency of public TCR beta families. HLA-C-restricted CMV-specific TCR beta clonotypes were dominant in the ex vivo response.

Using its own MiXCR run on the reads, TCRdb lists one record per CDR3 protein. Here the sample spans some 110,000 distinct CDR3 sequences, 10% being singletons. Sequencing was done on a sample of PBMCs, sequenced either directly or after in vitro stimulation (not recorded which). The receptor's source is a human donor in good health (CMV status not recorded). Some clones in this sample may be carry-over from other donors' samples. The chain combines TRBV7-8 with TRBJ1-1; 8 bases are a match to TRBD1. The CDR3 loop reads CASSLYRGKDTEAFF. CDR3 DNA sequence: TGTGCCAGCAGCTTGTACAGGGGGAAGGACACTGAAGCTTTCTTT.